The clone carrying this T cell receptor beta chain has only a few counts. Its antigen is undetermined. Cells sorted as Tregs were CD4+, CD25+ and CD127-/low. This CDR3 has 14 amino acids. The germline V gene has CDR1 SGHDT and CDR2 YYEEEE. V was clipped by 6 bases and J by 8 bases; unmatched bases: 9. Study outcomes and limitations: In terms of TCR gene usage, tumor memory CD4+ T cells clustered together with blood and lymph node memory CD4+ cells, as well as with lymph node naive CD4+ cells.

In TCRdb, the 5' RACE reads were re-called with MiXCR into one record per CDR3 protein. The sample consists of roughly 45,000 distinct CDR3 sequences, around a fifth of them appearing once. The sample was Tregs sorted from a lymph node. This receptor was taken from a female donor with breast cancer. The rearrangement joins TRBV5-6 to TRBJ1-4; 8 nucleotides agree with TRBD1. The CDR3 bases are TGTGCCAGCACTGACGGGACAGGAGCAGAAAAACTGTTTTTT. The encoded protein is CASTDGTGAEKLFF.